Listed below are T cell receptor beta chains from one sample, sequenced in a study of T cells in Graves' hyperthyroidism and ophthalmopathy. MiXCR, run by TCRdb on the multiplex PCR reads, gives a single entry per CDR3 protein. The sample includes 330,000 or so distinct CDR3 sequences, 15% to 20% of them seen just once. Material for sequencing was blood. These receptors originate from a woman in her thirties or forties with Graves' ophthalmopathy. Each CDR3 is given with its conserved first and last residue. D genes are given only for firm matches. Not every row has a clone size; where given, it reads once, few, many or a size class.

NA	TRBJ2-2	TRBD2	TRBV28	CASRPLAGADTGELFF	TGTGCCAGCAGGCCACTAGCGGGAGCAGACACCGGGGAGCTGTTTTTT
many	TRBJ2-2	NA	TRBV20-1	CSARDLLVHKGGELFF	TGCAGTGCTAGAGATCTCTTGGTCCATAAGGGGGGGGAGCTGTTTTTT
many	TRBJ2-2	TRBD2	TRBV20-1	CSAMIGRVTGELFF	TGCAGTGCTATGATCGGGAGGGTTACCGGGGAGCTGTTTTTT
many	TRBJ2-5	TRBD1	TRBV2	CASSIPGQGSSETQYF	TGTGCCAGCAGCATCCCGGGACAGGGCTCGAGTGAGACCCAGTACTTC
few	TRBJ2-5	TRBD1	TRBV6-5	CASSFLYPGQGPQETQYF	TGTGCCAGCAGTTTCCTCTATCCGGGACAGGGCCCCCAAGAGACCCAGTACTTC
many	TRBJ2-7	NA	TRBV6-2/TRBV6-3	CASTTVDGWDEQYF	TGTGCCAGCACGACAGTCGACGGATGGGACGAGCAGTACTTC
NA	TRBJ1-2	NA	TRBV2	CASSERASLDYGYIF	TGTGCCAGCAGTGAAAGGGCTTCCCTAGACTATGGCTACATCTTC
many	TRBJ2-5	NA	TRBV7-8	CASSVDPGHKETQYF	TGTGCCAGCAGCGTGGATCCGGGGCACAAAGAGACCCAGTACTTC
many	TRBJ1-2	TRBD1	TRBV5-1	CASSLTGTGVDNYGYTF	TGCGCCAGCAGCTTAACCGGGACAGGGGTCGATAACTATGGCTACACCTTC
many	TRBJ1-3	NA	TRBV7-8	CASSLGGGSGNTIYF	TGTGCCAGCAGCTTAGGTGGGGGCTCTGGAAACACCATATATTTT
many	TRBJ1-5	NA	TRBV6-2/TRBV6-3	CASSYRMAHNQPQHF	TGTGCCAGCAGTTACCGGATGGCACACAATCAGCCCCAGCATTTT
many	TRBJ2-3	NA	TRBV28	CASSSDRGTDTQYF	TGTGCCAGCAGTTCGGACCGCGGCACAGATACGCAGTATTTT
many	TRBJ2-5	TRBD2	TRBV7-9	CASSLGTSGKGETQYF	TGTGCCAGCAGCTTAGGGACTAGCGGGAAGGGGGAGACCCAGTACTTC
many	TRBJ2-5	NA	TRBV5-1	CASSLVSEETQYF	TGCGCCAGCAGCTTGGTGTCGGAAGAGACCCAGTACTTC
many	TRBJ2-7	NA	TRBV6-5	CASSYRSGGYEQYF	TGTGCCAGCAGTTACCGTTCGGGTGGCTACGAGCAGTACTTC
many	TRBJ1-2	TRBD1	TRBV27	CASSPGQGRSYGYTF	TGTGCCAGCAGCCCAGGACAGGGACGGAGCTATGGCTACACCTTC
NA	TRBJ1-5	NA	TRBV24-1	CATSDGTLGINQPQHF	TGTGCCACCAGTGACGGGACTCTAGGTATCAATCAGCCCCAGCATTTT
NA	TRBJ1-1	TRBD1	TRBV6-2/TRBV6-3	CASSVRDRASAEAFF	TGTGCCAGCAGTGTCCGGGACAGGGCGTCAGCTGAAGCTTTCTTT
many	TRBJ2-7	NA	TRBV9	CASSVGAGYEQYF	TGTGCCAGCAGCGTAGGGGCTGGCTACGAGCAGTACTTC
NA	TRBJ2-7	NA	TRBV24-1	CATLELFSYEQYF	TGTGCCACCCTTGAGCTTTTCTCCTACGAGCAGTACTTC
many	TRBJ1-1	NA	TRBV29-1	CSVVPGNTEAFF	TGCAGCGTTGTCCCAGGGAACACTGAAGCTTTCTTT
many	TRBJ2-5	NA	TRBV11-2	CASSFGQIQETQYF	TGTGCCAGCAGCTTCGGCCAAATCCAAGAGACCCAGTACTTC
NA	TRBJ1-2	TRBD1	TRBV30	CAWSVRDRGPYTF	TGTGCCTGGAGTGTACGGGACAGGGGGCCGTACACCTTC
NA	TRBJ2-2	NA	TRBV6-5	CASSYRSESTGELFF	TGTGCCAGCAGTTACAGGTCGGAAAGCACCGGGGAGCTGTTTTTT
few	TRBJ2-5	TRBD1	TRBV28	CASSNGQGRGETQYF	TGTGCCAGCAGTAACGGACAGGGGCGCGGAGAGACCCAGTACTTC
many	TRBJ2-7	NA	TRBV28	CASGTYEQYF	TGTGCCAGCGGGACATACGAGCAGTACTTC
many	TRBJ2-7	TRBD1	TRBV28	CASSFGFPGGYEQYF	TGTGCCAGCAGTTTTGGCTTTCCAGGGGGCTACGAGCAGTACTTC
many	TRBJ2-1	NA	TRBV12-3/TRBV12-4	CASSLAPDPYNEQFF	TGTGCCAGCAGTTTAGCCCCGGACCCCTACAATGAGCAGTTCTTC
NA	TRBJ2-7	NA	TRBV28	CASSPSLGVAYEQYF	TGCGCCAGCAGCCCCTCTTTGGGGGTCGCCTACGAGCAGTACTTC
many	TRBJ2-2	NA	TRBV20-1	CSARERGDTGELFF	TGCAGTGCTAGAGAGAGGGGCGACACCGGGGAGCTGTTTTTT
many	TRBJ1-1	TRBD1	TRBV19	CASGGQPMNTEAFF	TGTGCCAGTGGGGGACAGCCGATGAACACTGAAGCTTTCTTT
many	TRBJ2-6	NA	TRBV5-1	CASSRLAGVSVSGANVLTF	TGCGCCAGCAGCCGCTTGGCAGGGGTCTCCGTCTCTGGGGCCAACGTCCTGACTTTC
many	TRBJ1-2	NA	TRBV29-1	CSVPHNYGYTF	TGCAGCGTCCCGCATAACTATGGCTACACCTTC
many	TRBJ2-5	TRBD2	TRBV11-2	CASSLDGRGETQYF	TGTGCCAGCAGCTTAGATGGGAGGGGAGAGACCCAGTACTTC
many	TRBJ2-1	TRBD2	TRBV6-2/TRBV6-3	CASGRDPSSYNEQFF	TGTGCCAGCGGGAGGGACCCGAGCTCCTACAATGAGCAGTTCTTC
many	TRBJ1-1	NA	TRBV12-3/TRBV12-4	CASSWGRTVNTEAFF	TGTGCCAGCAGTTGGGGCAGGACGGTGAACACTGAAGCTTTCTTT
many	TRBJ1-2	TRBD1	TRBV7-9	CASSPGTAINYGYTF	TGTGCCAGCAGTCCCGGGACAGCGATTAACTATGGCTACACCTTC
NA	TRBJ2-7	NA	TRBV12-3/TRBV12-4	CASSLNSPYEQYF	TGTGCCAGCAGTTTGAACAGCCCTTACGAGCAGTACTTC
many	TRBJ2-7	NA	TRBV7-8	CASTNRSNTYEQYF	TGTGCCAGCACCAATCGGAGTAATACCTACGAGCAGTACTTC
many	TRBJ1-1	NA	TRBV9	CASSVTGRATEAFF	TGTGCCAGCAGCGTGACCGGGAGGGCCACTGAAGCTTTCTTT
many	TRBJ2-2	NA	TRBV6-2/TRBV6-3	CASTRWANTGELFF	TGTGCCAGCACCCGATGGGCGAACACCGGGGAGCTGTTTTTT
many	TRBJ2-5	NA	TRBV11-2	CASSQSQETQYF	TGTGCCAGCAGCCAAAGCCAAGAGACCCAGTACTTC
many	TRBJ1-1	TRBD1	TRBV6-5	CASSYQQGMGTEAFF	TGTGCCAGCAGTTACCAACAGGGGATGGGCACTGAAGCTTTCTTT
many	TRBJ2-5	NA	TRBV2	CASGDAGPQETQYF	TGTGCCAGCGGGGATGCGGGACCACAAGAGACCCAGTACTTC
many	TRBJ2-2	NA	TRBV6-5	CASSSLGNTGELFF	TGTGCCAGCAGTTCCCTAGGGAACACCGGGGAGCTGTTTTTT
many	TRBJ2-5	NA	TRBV14	CASSPLTGRGTQYF	TGTGCCAGCAGCCCCCTAACAGGGAGGGGGACCCAGTACTTC
few	TRBJ2-2	TRBD1	TRBV4-1	CASSHRGQGARAGELFF	TGCGCCAGCAGCCACCGGGGGCAGGGGGCAAGGGCCGGGGAGCTGTTTTTT